Each of the 8 T cell receptor beta chains below was sequenced from the same sample in a study of blood T cell repertoires in COVID-19. Sequenced by immunoSEQ multiplex PCR; TCRdb stores in-frame clones only, minus some. Of around 170,000 clones in the sample, approximately 91% were seen once. The material sequenced was peripheral blood. The receptors shown here come from a man aged 45-65 years with acute or convalescent COVID-19.

The CDR3 here is CASSLDTGQGMKETQYF. CDR3 DNA sequence: TGCGCCAGCAGCTTGGACACAGGACAGGGTATGAAAGAGACCCAGTACTTC. The chain recombines TRBV5-1 with TRBJ2-5, with 8 bases matching TRBD1. The CDR3 contains 17 residues. Trimming at V came to 0 bases and at J to 3 bases, leaving 10 bases not matched to a gene. Germline CDR1 is SGHRS and CDR2 is YFSETQ.

The rearrangement links TRBV5-6 to TRBJ1-1; no reliable D call. V lost 2 bases and J 3 bases, leaving 20 bases between the germline ends. The CDR3 runs to 17 residues. CDR1 and CDR2 from the germline V gene are SGHDT and YYEEEE. This chain's CDR3 is CASSFHSRETLYTEAFF. In DNA, the CDR3 is TGTGCCAGCAGCTTTCATAGTCGGGAGACTCTTTACACTGAAGCTTTCTTT.

V usage is TRBV9 and J usage is TRBJ2-7; perhaps TRBD1 as D (5 bases). The germline V and J ends were trimmed by 4 bases and 0 bases, with 11 bases remaining between them. This CDR3 has 14 amino acids. Germline V CDR1 and CDR2: SGDLS, YYNGEE. CDR3 residues: CASSPRVSSYEQYF. The CDR3 DNA follows: TGTGCCAGCAGCCCCAGGGTAAGCTCCTACGAGCAGTACTTC.

The chain combines TRBV5-1 with TRBJ2-3; 9 nucleotides match TRBD1. Germline values: CDR1 SGHRS, CDR2 YFSETQ. The CDR3 extends over 17 amino acids. The junction had 6 bases not matched to a gene; V was cut back by 0 bases and J by 1 base. The CDR3 DNA reads TGCGCCAGCAGCTTGGGACTAACAGGGGGCGGCACAGATACGCAGTATTTT. It is translated as CASSLGLTGGGTDTQYF.

The chain has TRBV9 and TRBJ2-3; TRBD2 is a possible D gene (5 bases). CDR1 is SGDLS and CDR2 is YYNGEE in the germline V gene. The CDR3 length is 16 residues. Trimming pared 0 bases from V and 4 bases from J, leaving 15 bases between. As DNA, the CDR3 is TGTGCCAGCAGCGTAGCTGAGGGTTTGTTAGCAGATACGCAGTATTTT. This sequence encodes CASSVAEGLLADTQYF.

The chain has TRBV9 and TRBJ2-2, with D tentatively TRBD2 (5 bases). CDR3 length: 16 amino acids. The germline V gene encodes CDR1 SGDLS and CDR2 YYNGEE. V shed 0 bases and J shed 5 bases, with 14 bases lying between them. CDR3 loop: CASSVDARGSTGELFF. The DNA of the CDR3 is TGTGCCAGCAGCGTAGATGCCCGGGGATCAACCGGGGAGCTGTTTTTT.

This clone was detected a few times. This rearrangement joins TRBV5-6 to TRBJ1-3; D gene ambiguous. The V gene's germline CDR1 is SGHDT and CDR2 YYEEEE. There are 13 residues in the CDR3. Trimming pared 1 base from V and 2 bases from J, leaving 4 bases between. The CDR3 spells CASSLTAGNTIYF. CDR3 nucleotide sequence: TGTGCCAGCAGCTTGACTGCTGGAAACACCATATATTTT.

This clone came up once. The chain combines TRBV5-1 with TRBJ2-2; 7 bases match TRBD1. V trimming: 2 bases; J trimming: 3 bases; junction bases outside the gene matches: 7. Germline loops: CDR1 SGHRS, CDR2 YFSETQ. The CDR3 totals 16 residues. Here the CDR3 DNA reads TGCGCCAGCAGCTTAATCAGACAGGGCCACACCGGGGAGCTGTTTTTT. Translated: CASSLIRQGHTGELFF.